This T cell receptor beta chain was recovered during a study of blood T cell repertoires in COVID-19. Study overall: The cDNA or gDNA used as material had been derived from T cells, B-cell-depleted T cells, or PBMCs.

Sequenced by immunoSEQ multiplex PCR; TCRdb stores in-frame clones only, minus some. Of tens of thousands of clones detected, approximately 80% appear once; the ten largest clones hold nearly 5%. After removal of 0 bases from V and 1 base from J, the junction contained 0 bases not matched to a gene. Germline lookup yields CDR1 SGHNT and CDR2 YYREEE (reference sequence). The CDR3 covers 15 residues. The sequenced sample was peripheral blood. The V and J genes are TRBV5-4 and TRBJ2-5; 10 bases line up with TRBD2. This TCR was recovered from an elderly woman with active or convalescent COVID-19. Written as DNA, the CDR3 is TGTGCCAGCAGCTTGGTAGCGGGGGGCCAAGAGACCCAGTACTTC. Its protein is CASSLVAGGQETQYF.